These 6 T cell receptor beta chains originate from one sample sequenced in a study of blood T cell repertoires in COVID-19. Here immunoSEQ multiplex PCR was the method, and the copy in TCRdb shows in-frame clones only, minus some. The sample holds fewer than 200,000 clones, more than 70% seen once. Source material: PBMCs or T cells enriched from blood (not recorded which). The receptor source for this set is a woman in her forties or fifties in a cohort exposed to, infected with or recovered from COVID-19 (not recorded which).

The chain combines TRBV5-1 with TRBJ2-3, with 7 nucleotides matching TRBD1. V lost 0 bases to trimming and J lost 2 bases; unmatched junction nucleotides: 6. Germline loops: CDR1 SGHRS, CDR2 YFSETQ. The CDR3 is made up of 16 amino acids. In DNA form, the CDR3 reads TGCGCCAGCAGCTTGGAACGACAGGGATACACAGATACGCAGTATTTT. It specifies CASSLERQGYTDTQYF.

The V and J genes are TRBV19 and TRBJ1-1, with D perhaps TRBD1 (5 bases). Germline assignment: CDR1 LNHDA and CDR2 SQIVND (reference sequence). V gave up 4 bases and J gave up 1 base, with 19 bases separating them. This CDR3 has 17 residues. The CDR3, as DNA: TGTGCCAGTAGTACTCAAAAATTCCGGACACAGAACACTGAAGCTTTCTTT. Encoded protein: CASSTQKFRTQNTEAFF.

The CDR3 nucleotides read TGTGCCAGCAGTTACGCGGGGGACAGGGGGAGTCAGCCCCAGCATTTT. The encoded protein is CASSYAGDRGSQPQHF. J is TRBJ1-5 and V is TRBV6-5; TRBD1 matches 11 bases. Germline loops: CDR1 MNHEY, CDR2 SVGAGI. The trim removed 2 bases at V and 6 bases at J, leaving 6 bases unmatched. CDR3 length equals 16 residues.

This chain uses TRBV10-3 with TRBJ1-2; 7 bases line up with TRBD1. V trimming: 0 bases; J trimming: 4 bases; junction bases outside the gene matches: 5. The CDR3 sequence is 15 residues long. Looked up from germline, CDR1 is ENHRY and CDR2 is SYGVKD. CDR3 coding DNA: TGTGCCATCAGTGAGTCCGACAGGGTGGGCTATGGCTACACCTTC. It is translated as CAISESDRVGYGYTF.

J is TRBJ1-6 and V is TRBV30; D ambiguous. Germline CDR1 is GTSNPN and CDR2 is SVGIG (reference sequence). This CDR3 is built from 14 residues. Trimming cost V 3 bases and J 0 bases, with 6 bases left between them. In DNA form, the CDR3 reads TGTGCCTGGAGGATTAGCTCCTATAATTCACCCCTCCACTTT. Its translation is CAWRISSYNSPLHF. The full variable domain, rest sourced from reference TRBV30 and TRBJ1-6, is SQTIHQWPATLVQPVGSPLSLECTVEGTSNPNLYWYRQAAGRGLQLLFYSVGIGQISSEVPQNLSASRPQDRQFILSSKKLLLSDSGFYLCAWRISSYNSPLHFGNGTRLTVT.

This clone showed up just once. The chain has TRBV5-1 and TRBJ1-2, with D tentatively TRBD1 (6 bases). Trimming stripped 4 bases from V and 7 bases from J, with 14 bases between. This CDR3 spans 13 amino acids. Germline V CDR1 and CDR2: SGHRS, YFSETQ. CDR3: CASSLTGLFGYTF. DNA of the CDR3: TGCGCCAGCAGCCTGACAGGTTTATTTGGCTACACCTTC.